The T cell receptor beta chain under discussion was sequenced for a study of shared clonotypes between healthy human individuals. Whole-study results and caveats: Rarefaction revealed incomplete sorted-subset sequencing despite large depth. With a few donors compared, about 5.2% of naive CD4 clonotypes were shared. Relative to their counterparts shared across all four donors, non-shared clonotypes exhibited diminished generation probabilities.

A word on this clone: Its antigen remains unidentified. Other DNA variants within this sample encode the same CDR3.

CD8 cells classed as naive were CD45RO-negative and positively selected for CCR7, excluding terminally differentiated effector memory CD45RA+ cells. The data were produced by immunoSEQ multiplex PCR, yet TCRdb's version contains in-frame clones alone and is incomplete. The repertoire holds millions of clones, about 95% seen once, with 1% to 1.3% in the top ten. The germline V gene encodes CDR1 SGHDT and CDR2 YYEEEE. This CDR3 comprises 14 residues. Trimming stripped 0 bases from V and 0 bases from J, with 4 bases between. Material: naive CD8+ T cells sorted from blood. This chain links TRBV5-6 with TRBJ2-4; D remains ambiguous. This sequence originates from a man between 18 and 29 years old in good health. The chain's CDR3 is CASSLGGAKNIQYF. The CDR3 bases are TGTGCCAGCAGCTTGGGAGGAGCCAAAAACATTCAGTACTTC.